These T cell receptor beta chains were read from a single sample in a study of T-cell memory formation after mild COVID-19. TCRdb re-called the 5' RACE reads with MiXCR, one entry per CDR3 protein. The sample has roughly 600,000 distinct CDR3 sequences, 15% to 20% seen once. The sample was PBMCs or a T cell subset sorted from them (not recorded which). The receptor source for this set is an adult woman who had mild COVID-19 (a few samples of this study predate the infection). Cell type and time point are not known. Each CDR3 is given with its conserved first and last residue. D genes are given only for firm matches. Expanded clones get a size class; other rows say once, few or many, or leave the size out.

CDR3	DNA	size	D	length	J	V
CASSQDLGQGYYEQYF	TGCGCCAGCAGCCAAGACTTGGGACAGGGGTATTACGAGCAGTACTTC	.	TRBD1	16	TRBJ2-7	TRBV4-3
CASSSVLTAGNTIYF	TGTGCCAGCAGTTCAGTATTAACAGCTGGAAACACCATATATTTT	.	.	15	TRBJ1-3	TRBV12-3/TRBV12-4
CASSPPQGGERVLFF	TGTGCCAGCAGCCCACCTCAGGGAGGGGAAAGGGTGCTGTTTTTT	.	TRBD2	15	TRBJ2-2	TRBV9
CSAPGQNSPLHF	TGCAGTGCCCCCGGACAGAATTCACCCCTCCACTTT	.	.	12	TRBJ1-6	TRBV20-1
CASSPPRGRDQETQYF	TGTGCCAGCAGCCCCCCTAGGGGTCGGGACCAAGAGACCCAGTACTTC	few	.	16	TRBJ2-5	TRBV7-9
CASRQGEWETQYF	TGCGCCAGCAGACAGGGGGAGTGGGAGACCCAGTACTTC	.	TRBD1	13	TRBJ2-5	TRBV5-1
CASSQVGGQETQYF	TGTGCCAGCAGCCAGGTCGGGGGCCAAGAGACCCAGTACTTC	.	.	14	TRBJ2-5	TRBV3-1
CSAVRQPTDTQYF	TGCAGTGCTGTCCGACAGCCCACAGATACGCAGTATTTT	few	.	13	TRBJ2-3	TRBV20-1
CASSPYESTDREANYGYTF	TGTGCCAGCAGCCCATACGAATCCACGGACAGGGAGGCTAACTATGGCTACACCTTC	few	TRBD1	19	TRBJ1-2	TRBV7-6
CASSLGPSGVDTQYF	TGTGCCAGCAGCTTAGGACCTAGCGGGGTAGATACGCAGTATTTT	few	TRBD2	15	TRBJ2-3	TRBV7-6
CATSDAGLAGYNEQFF	TGTGCCACCAGTGATGCCGGACTAGCGGGGTACAATGAGCAGTTCTTC	.	TRBD2	16	TRBJ2-1	TRBV24-1
CASSHDATGGSYEQYF	TGCGCCAGCAGCCATGACGCGACAGGGGGCTCCTACGAGCAGTACTTC	.	TRBD1	16	TRBJ2-7	TRBV4-3
CASRISSGMTGELFF	TGTGCCAGCAGGATATCGAGCGGGATGACCGGGGAGCTGTTTTTT	.	TRBD2	15	TRBJ2-2	TRBV6-1
CASSFREDSYEQYF	TGTGCCAGCAGCTTCCGGGAAGACTCCTACGAGCAGTACTTC	.	.	14	TRBJ2-7	TRBV11-2
CASSRTGDQPQHF	TGTGCCAGCAGCCGGACAGGGGATCAGCCCCAGCATTTT	few	TRBD1	13	TRBJ1-5	TRBV7-8
CASSMGQGNREQYF	TGCGCCAGCAGCATGGGACAGGGTAATCGCGAGCAGTACTTC	few	TRBD1	14	TRBJ2-7	TRBV5-1
CASSQDLWRTDKGSYEQYF	TGCGCCAGCAGCCAAGATCTATGGAGGACAGATAAAGGCTCCTACGAGCAGTACTTC	.	.	19	TRBJ2-7	TRBV4-3
CSVDSGSTEAFF	TGCAGCGTCGATTCCGGGAGCACTGAAGCTTTCTTT	few	.	12	TRBJ1-1	TRBV29-1
CASSLAGVTIYEQYF	TGTGCCAGCAGCTTAGCGGGTGTCACCATCTACGAGCAGTACTTC	.	.	15	TRBJ2-7	TRBV7-2
CASSPRGMASGQETQYF	TGTGCCAGCAGCCCCCGTGGGATGGCTAGCGGCCAAGAGACCCAGTACTTC	.	TRBD2	17	TRBJ2-5	TRBV7-9
CASSYPDGEETQYF	TGTGCCAGCAGTTACCCGGACGGGGAAGAGACCCAGTACTTC	few	.	14	TRBJ2-5	TRBV6-6
CSARVPDRANQPQHF	TGCAGTGCTAGAGTCCCGGACAGGGCCAATCAGCCCCAGCATTTT	.	TRBD1	15	TRBJ1-5	TRBV20-1
CASSPRAGEAYNEQFF	TGTGCCAGCAGTCCAAGGGCGGGAGAGGCGTACAATGAGCAGTTCTTC	once	TRBD2	16	TRBJ2-1	TRBV12-3/TRBV12-4
CASSFKAGENEQFF	TGTGCCAGCAGTTTCAAAGCGGGGGAGAATGAGCAGTTCTTC	few	TRBD2	14	TRBJ2-1	TRBV12-3/TRBV12-4
CASSQVAGPYNEQFF	TGCGCCAGCAGCCAAGTGGCTGGGCCGTACAATGAGCAGTTCTTC	.	.	15	TRBJ2-1	TRBV4-1
CASSFPGLNEQFF	TGCGCCAGCAGCTTCCCAGGACTGAATGAGCAGTTCTTC	few	.	13	TRBJ2-1	TRBV5-1
CAWSVLEGSEQYF	TGTGCCTGGAGTGTTCTGGAGGGCAGCGAGCAGTACTTC	few	.	13	TRBJ2-7	TRBV30
CASRGLAHEQFF	TGTGCCAGCAGAGGACTAGCACACGAGCAGTTCTTC	many	TRBD2	12	TRBJ2-1	TRBV7-2
CASGTSSYEQYF	TGTGCATCGGGGACCTCATCCTACGAGCAGTACTTC	.	.	12	TRBJ2-7	TRBV7-6
CASSIGGRGRETQYF	TGTGCCAGTAGTATAGGGGGCAGGGGGCGAGAGACCCAGTACTTC	many	TRBD1	15	TRBJ2-5	TRBV19
CASSSVASGSDEQFF	TGCGCCAGCAGCTCGGTGGCGAGCGGGTCGGATGAGCAGTTCTTC	.	.	15	TRBJ2-1	TRBV5-1
CASSFRGRAPKSDTQYF	TGTGCCAGCAGCTTCCGCGGGAGGGCCCCTAAATCAGATACGCAGTATTTT	.	TRBD2	17	TRBJ2-3	TRBV7-2